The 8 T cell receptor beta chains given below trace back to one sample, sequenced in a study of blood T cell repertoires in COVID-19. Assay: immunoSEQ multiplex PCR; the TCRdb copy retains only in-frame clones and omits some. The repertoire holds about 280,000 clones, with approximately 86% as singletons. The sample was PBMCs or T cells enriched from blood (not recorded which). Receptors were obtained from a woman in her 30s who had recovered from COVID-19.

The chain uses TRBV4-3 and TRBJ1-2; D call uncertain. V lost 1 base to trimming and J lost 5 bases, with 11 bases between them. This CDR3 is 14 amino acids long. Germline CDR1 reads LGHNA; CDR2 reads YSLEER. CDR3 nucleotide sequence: TGCGCCAGCAGCCAAGGGGTCTCGGGTTATGGCTACACCTTC. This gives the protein CASSQGVSGYGYTF.

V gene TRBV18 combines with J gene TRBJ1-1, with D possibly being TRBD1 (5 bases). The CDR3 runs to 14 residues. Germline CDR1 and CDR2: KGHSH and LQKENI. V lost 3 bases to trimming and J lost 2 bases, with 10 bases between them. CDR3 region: CASSPQGSNTEAFF. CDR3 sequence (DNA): TGTGCCAGCTCACCTCAGGGAAGCAACACTGAAGCTTTCTTT.

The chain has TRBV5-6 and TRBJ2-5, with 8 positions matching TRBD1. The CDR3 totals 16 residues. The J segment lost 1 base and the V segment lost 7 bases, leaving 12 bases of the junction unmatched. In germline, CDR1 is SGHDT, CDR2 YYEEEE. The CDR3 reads CASDLGGQGLQETQYF. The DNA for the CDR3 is TGTGCCAGCGACCTAGGAGGACAGGGCCTCCAAGAGACCCAGTACTTC.

CDR3: CASSPQGADQPQHF. The CDR3 DNA reads as TGTGCCAGCAGCCCCCAGGGGGCCGATCAGCCCCAGCATTTT. The rearrangement uses TRBV9 and TRBJ1-5; 8 bases are shared with TRBD1. In germline, CDR1 is SGDLS, CDR2 YYNGEE. Losses at the gene ends were 4 bases for V and 5 bases for J; bases not matched to a gene: 5. This CDR3 has 14 amino acids.

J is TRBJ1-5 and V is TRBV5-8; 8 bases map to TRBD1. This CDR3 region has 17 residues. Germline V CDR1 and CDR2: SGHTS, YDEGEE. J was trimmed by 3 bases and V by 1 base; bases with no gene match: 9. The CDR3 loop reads CASSLLVQGDSNQPQHF. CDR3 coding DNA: TGTGCCAGCAGCTTGTTGGTACAGGGGGACTCCAATCAGCCCCAGCATTTT.

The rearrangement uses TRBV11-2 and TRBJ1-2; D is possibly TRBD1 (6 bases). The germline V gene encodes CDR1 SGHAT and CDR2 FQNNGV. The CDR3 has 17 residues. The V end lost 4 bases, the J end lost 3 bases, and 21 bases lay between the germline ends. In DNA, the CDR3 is TGTGCCAGCAGCTATCGAGACAGGCTCCAAAAGGACTATGGCTACACCTTC. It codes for CASSYRDRLQKDYGYTF.

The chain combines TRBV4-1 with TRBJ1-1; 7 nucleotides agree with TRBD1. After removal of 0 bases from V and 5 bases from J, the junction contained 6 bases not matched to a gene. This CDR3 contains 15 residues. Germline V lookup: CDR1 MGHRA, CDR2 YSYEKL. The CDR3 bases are TGCGCCAGCAGCCAAGATTCAACAGGGGAAACTGAAGCTTTCTTT. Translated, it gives CASSQDSTGETEAFF.

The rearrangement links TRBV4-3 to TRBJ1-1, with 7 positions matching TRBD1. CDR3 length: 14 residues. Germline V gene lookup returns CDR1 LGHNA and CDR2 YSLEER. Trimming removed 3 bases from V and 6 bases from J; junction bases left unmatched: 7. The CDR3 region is CASSHPGDRAEAFF. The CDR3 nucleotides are TGCGCCAGCAGCCATCCTGGAGACAGGGCTGAAGCTTTCTTT.